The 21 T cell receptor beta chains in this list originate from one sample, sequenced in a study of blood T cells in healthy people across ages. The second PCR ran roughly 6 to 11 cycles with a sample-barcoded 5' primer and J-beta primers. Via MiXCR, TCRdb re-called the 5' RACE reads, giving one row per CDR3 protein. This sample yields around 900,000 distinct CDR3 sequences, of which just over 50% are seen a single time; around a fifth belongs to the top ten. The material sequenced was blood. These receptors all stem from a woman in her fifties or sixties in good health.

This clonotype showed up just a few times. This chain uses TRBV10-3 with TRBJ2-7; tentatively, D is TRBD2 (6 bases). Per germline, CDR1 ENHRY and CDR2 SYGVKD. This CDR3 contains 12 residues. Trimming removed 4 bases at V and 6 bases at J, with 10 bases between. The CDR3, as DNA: TGTGCCATCAGTGGCACTAGCCGCGAGCAGTACTTC. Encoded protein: CAISGTSREQYF.

CDR3 sequence reads: CSAPPTRGSNQPQHF. Here the CDR3 DNA reads TGCAGTGCGCCACCTACCAGGGGAAGCAATCAGCCCCAGCATTTT. The gene calls are TRBV20-1 and TRBJ1-5; possibly TRBD1 for D (6 bases). CDR3 length equals 15 residues. V was shortened by 6 bases and J by 1 base, with 16 bases between the two germline ends. Germline values: CDR1 DFQATT, CDR2 SNEGSKA (reference sequence).

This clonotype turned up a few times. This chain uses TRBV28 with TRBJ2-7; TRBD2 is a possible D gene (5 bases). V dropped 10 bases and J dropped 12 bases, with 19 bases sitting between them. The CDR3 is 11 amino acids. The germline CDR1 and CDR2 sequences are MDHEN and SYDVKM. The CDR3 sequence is CATTRYGSGYF. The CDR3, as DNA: TGTGCCACCACGAGATATGGAAGCGGGTACTTC.

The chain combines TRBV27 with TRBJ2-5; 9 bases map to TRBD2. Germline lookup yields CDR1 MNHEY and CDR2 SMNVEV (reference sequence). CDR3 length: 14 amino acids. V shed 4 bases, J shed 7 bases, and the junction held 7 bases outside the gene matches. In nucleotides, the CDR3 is TGTGCCAGCAGTTCCGGGACTAGCCGTTGGACCCAGTACTTC. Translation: CASSSGTSRWTQYF.

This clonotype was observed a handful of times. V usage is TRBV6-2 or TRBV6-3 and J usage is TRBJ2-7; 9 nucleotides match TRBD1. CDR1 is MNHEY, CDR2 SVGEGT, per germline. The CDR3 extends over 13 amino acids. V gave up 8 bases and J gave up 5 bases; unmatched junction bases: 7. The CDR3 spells CASAWDRVDEQYF. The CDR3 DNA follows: TGTGCCAGCGCTTGGGACAGGGTCGACGAGCAGTACTTC.

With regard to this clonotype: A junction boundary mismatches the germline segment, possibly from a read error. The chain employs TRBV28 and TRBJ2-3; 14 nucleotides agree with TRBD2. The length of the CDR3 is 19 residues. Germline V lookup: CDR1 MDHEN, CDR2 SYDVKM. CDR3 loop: CASSAPLVGTSGSIDTQYF. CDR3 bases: TGTGCCAGCAGTGCCCCATTGGTTGGGACTAGCGGGAGCATAGATACGCAGTATTTT.

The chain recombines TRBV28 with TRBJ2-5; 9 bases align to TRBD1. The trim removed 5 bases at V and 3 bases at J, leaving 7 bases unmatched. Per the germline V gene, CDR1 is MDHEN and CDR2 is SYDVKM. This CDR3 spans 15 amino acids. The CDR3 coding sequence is TGTGCCAGCAGTGCCCCGGGACAGGGTGAAGAGACCCAGTACTTC. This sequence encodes CASSAPGQGEETQYF.

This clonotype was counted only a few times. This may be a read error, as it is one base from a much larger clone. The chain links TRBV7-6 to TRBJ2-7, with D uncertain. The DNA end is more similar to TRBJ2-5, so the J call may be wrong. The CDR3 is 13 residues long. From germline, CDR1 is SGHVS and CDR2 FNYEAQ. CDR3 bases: TGTGCCAGCAGCTTAAATCTTCGAGGGACCCAGTACTTC. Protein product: CASSLNLRGTQYF.

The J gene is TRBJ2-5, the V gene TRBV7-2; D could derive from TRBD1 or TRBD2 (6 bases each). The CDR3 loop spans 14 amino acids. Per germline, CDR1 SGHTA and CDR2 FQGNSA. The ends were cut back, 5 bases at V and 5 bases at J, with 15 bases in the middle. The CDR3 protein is CASSQQGGVETQYF. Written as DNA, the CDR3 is TGTGCCAGCAGCCAACAGGGAGGAGTCGAGACCCAGTACTTC.

The CDR3 bases are TGTGCCAGCAGATTTGAGCGGCGGGTAGGGTCCAATGAGCAGTACTTC. It codes for CASRFERRVGSNEQYF. This chain uses TRBV6-1 with TRBJ2-7; D might be TRBD2 (5 bases). Germline CDR1 MNHNS, CDR2 SASEGT. The ends were cut back, 6 bases at V and 7 bases at J, with 25 bases in the middle. This CDR3 contains 16 residues.

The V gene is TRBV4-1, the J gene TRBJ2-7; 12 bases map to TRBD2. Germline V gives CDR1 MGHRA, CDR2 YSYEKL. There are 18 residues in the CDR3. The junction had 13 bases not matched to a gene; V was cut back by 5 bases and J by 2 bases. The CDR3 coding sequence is TGCGCCAGCAGCGTTACAGGCTCATCTAGCGGGAGGGCCTACGAGCAGTACTTC. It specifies CASSVTGSSSGRAYEQYF.

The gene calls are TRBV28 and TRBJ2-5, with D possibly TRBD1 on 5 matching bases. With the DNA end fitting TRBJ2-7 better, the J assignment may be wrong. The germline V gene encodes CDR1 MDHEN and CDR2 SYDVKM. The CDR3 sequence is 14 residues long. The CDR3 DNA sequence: TGTGCCAGCAGTTTGCACAGGACGACTTACGAGCAGTACTTC. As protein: CASSLHRTTYEQYF.

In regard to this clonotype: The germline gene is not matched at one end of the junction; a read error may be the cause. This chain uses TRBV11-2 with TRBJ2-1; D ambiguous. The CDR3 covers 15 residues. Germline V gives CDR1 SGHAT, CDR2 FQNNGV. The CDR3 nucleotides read TGTGCCGGCAGCTTAGCCAGGCAGACTTACAATGAGCAGTTCTTC. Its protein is CAGSLARQTYNEQFF.

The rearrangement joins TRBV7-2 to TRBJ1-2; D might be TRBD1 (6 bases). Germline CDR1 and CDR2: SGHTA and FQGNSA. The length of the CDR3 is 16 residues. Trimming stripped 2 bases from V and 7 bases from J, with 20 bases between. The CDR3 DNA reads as TGTGCCAGCAGCTTAAGGGATCCGGGACTAGGGGGTGGCTACACCTTC. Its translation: CASSLRDPGLGGGYTF. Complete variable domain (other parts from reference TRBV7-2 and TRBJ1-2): GAGVSQSPSNKVTEKGKDVELRCDPISGHTALYWYRQSLGQGLEFLIYFQGNSAPDKSGLPSDRFSAERTGGSVSTLTIQRTQQEDSAVYLCASSLRDPGLGGGYTFGSGTRLTVV.

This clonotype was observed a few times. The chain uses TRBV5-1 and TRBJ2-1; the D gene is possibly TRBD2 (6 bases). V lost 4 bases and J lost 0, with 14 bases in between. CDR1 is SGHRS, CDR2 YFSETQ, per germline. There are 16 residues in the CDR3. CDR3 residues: CASSPDGGNSYNEQFF. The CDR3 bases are TGCGCCAGCAGCCCGGACGGGGGTAACTCCTACAATGAGCAGTTCTTC.

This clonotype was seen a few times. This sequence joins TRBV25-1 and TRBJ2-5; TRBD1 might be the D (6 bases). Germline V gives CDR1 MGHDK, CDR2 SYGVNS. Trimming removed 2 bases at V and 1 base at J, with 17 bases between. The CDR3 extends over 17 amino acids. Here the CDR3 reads CASSELPGLTGQETQYF. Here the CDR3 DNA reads TGTGCCAGCAGTGAACTACCCGGTTTGACAGGCCAAGAGACCCAGTACTTC.

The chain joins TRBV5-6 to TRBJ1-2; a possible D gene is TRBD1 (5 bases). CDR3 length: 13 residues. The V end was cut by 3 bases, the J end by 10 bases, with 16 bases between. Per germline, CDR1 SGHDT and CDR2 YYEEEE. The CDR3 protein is CASSSVGTDDYTF. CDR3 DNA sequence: TGTGCCAGCAGCTCGGTAGGGACGGATGACTACACCTTC.

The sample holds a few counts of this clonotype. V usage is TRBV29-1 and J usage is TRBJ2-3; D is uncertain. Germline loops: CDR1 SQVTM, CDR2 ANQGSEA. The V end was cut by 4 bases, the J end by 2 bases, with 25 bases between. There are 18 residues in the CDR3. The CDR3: CSVVGILLQDHYTDTQYF. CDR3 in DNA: TGCAGCGTTGTTGGCATATTACTCCAAGATCACTACACAGATACGCAGTATTTT.

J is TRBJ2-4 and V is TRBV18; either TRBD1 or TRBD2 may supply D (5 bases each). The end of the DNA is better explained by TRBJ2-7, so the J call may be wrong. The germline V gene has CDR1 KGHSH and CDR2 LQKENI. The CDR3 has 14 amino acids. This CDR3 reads CASSPGDPHYEQYF. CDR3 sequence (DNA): TGTGCCAGCTCACCTGGGGACCCGCACTACGAGCAGTACTTC.

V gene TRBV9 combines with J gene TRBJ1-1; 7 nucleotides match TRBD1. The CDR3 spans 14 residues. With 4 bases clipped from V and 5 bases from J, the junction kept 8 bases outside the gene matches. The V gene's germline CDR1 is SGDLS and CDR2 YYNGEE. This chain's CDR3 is CASSSQGGGTEAFF. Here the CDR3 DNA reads TGTGCCAGCAGCTCCCAGGGGGGAGGGACTGAAGCTTTCTTT.

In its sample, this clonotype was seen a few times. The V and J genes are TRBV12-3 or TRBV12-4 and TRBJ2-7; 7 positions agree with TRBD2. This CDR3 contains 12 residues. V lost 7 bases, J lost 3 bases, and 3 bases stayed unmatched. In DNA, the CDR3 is TGTGCCAGCATTGGGGGGGGCTACGAGCAGTACTTC. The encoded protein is CASIGGGYEQYF.